These 29 T cell receptor beta chains came from one sample sequenced in a study of CD8 T cells in ankylosing spondylitis. Their cognate antigens are unknown. TCRdb reanalysed the 5' RACE reads using MiXCR and keeps one entry per CDR3 protein. The profile shows over 400,000 distinct CDR3 sequences, about 25% of them singletons. Study-wide results and limits: The study identified a TCR beta motif of under ten highly homologous variants that appeared characteristic of ankylosing spondylitis blood.

Sequenced material: blood, either unsorted or a sorted T cell fraction (not recorded which). These receptors all stem from a male donor with ankylosing spondylitis.

This rearrangement joins TRBV11-2 to TRBJ2-7, with TRBD2 matching over 8 bases. The ends lost 3 bases at V and 4 bases at J; junction bases unmatched: 11. This CDR3 comprises 16 residues. Germline CDR1 is SGHAT and CDR2 is FQNNGV. In DNA form, the CDR3 reads TGTGCCAGCAGCTTTAGCGGGGACCCCTGGGATTACGAGCAGTACTTC. Protein sequence: CASSFSGDPWDYEQYF.

This CDR3 reads CASSPLAKGYEQYV. The CDR3 DNA is TGTGCCAGCAGTCCCTTAGCGAAGGGCTACGAGCAGTACGTC. V and J are TRBV7-2 and TRBJ2-7; D is perhaps TRBD2 (5 bases). Trimming left V 6 bases short and J 3 bases short, with 15 bases between. This CDR3 contains 14 residues. The germline gives CDR1 SGHTA, CDR2 FQGNSA.

The chain carries TRBV12-3 or TRBV12-4 and TRBJ2-1; D may be TRBD2 (7 bases). Trimming pared 6 bases from V and 3 bases from J, leaving 15 bases between. This CDR3 comprises 15 residues. This chain's CDR3 is CASRGKRGGYNEQFF. In DNA form, the CDR3 reads TGTGCCAGCAGGGGGAAGAGGGGGGGCTACAATGAGCAGTTCTTC.

The gene calls are TRBV11-2 and TRBJ2-1; D gene uncertain. Looked up from germline, CDR1 is SGHAT and CDR2 is FQNNGV. There are 10 residues in the CDR3. V was shortened by 0 bases and J by 12 bases, with 3 bases between the two germline ends. CDR3 nucleotide sequence: TGTGCCAGCAGCTTAGAGGTGCAGTTCTTC. It codes for CASSLEVQFF.

The chain links TRBV6-1 to TRBJ2-3; maybe TRBD1 (6 bases). V gave up 7 bases and J gave up 2 bases, with 13 bases separating them. CDR1 MNHNS and CDR2 SASEGT come from the germline V gene. This CDR3 is built from 14 residues. The CDR3 region has the DNA TGTGCCAGCAACCGAAGGGGGACCACAGATACGCAGTATTTT. Residues: CASNRRGTTDTQYF.

The chain carries TRBV5-5 and TRBJ1-2; no firm D call. From germline, CDR1 is SGHKS and CDR2 YYEKEE (reference sequence). Trimming left V 0 bases short and J 3 bases short, with 6 bases between. This CDR3 region has 13 residues. Written as DNA, the CDR3 is TGTGCCAGCAGCTTGGCCCAGGACTATGGCTACACCTTC. It specifies CASSLAQDYGYTF.

This clonotype was recorded a few times. The V gene is TRBV3-1, the J gene TRBJ2-1; tentative D call: TRBD2 (5 bases). V shed 5 bases and J shed 3 bases, with 14 bases lying between them. CDR1 LGHDT and CDR2 YNNKEL come from the germline V gene (reference sequence). The CDR3 is 15 amino acids. Here the CDR3 reads CASSLQTGSYNEQFF. CDR3 coding DNA: TGTGCCAGCAGCTTACAGACGGGGAGCTACAATGAGCAGTTCTTC.

This clonotype occurred a few times. The V gene is TRBV11-2, the J gene TRBJ1-2; 7 bases are a match to TRBD1. Germline V CDR1 and CDR2: SGHAT, FQNNGV. The V and J ends lost 5 bases and 0 bases, in that order; junction bases with no gene match: 12. This CDR3 spans 17 amino acids. The CDR3 protein is CASSTQRTGQANYGYTF. The CDR3 DNA is TGTGCCAGCAGCACCCAAAGGACAGGCCAAGCTAACTATGGCTACACCTTC.

This clonotype was counted at least ten times. The chain uses TRBV12-3 or TRBV12-4 and TRBJ1-5; D is perhaps TRBD1 (5 bases). This CDR3 has 16 residues. V was trimmed by 1 base and J by 4 bases, leaving 14 bases between them. The CDR3 nucleotides are TGTGCCAGCAGTTTAGGCCGGTTGGGGGGTAATCAGCCCCAGCATTTT. Its translation is CASSLGRLGGNQPQHF.

This sequence joins TRBV29-1 and TRBJ1-1, with TRBD1 as a possible D gene (5 bases). CDR1 and CDR2 (germline): SQVTM, ANQGSEA. Trimming cost V 7 bases and J 1 base, with 16 bases left between them. The CDR3 contains 14 residues. This chain's CDR3 is CSAHTGTKNTEAFF. The CDR3 DNA reads as TGCAGCGCCCATACCGGGACGAAGAACACTGAAGCTTTCTTT. The variable domain in full, with the rest retrieved from reference TRBV29-1 and TRBJ1-1, is SAVISQKPSRDICQRGTSLTIQCQVDSQVTMMFWYRQQPGQSLTLIATANQGSEATYESGFVIDKFPISRPNLTFSTLTVSNMSPEDSSIYLCSAHTGTKNTEAFFGQGTRLTVV.

The J gene is TRBJ2-5, the V gene TRBV12-3 or TRBV12-4, with 7 nucleotides matching TRBD2. The V segment lost 6 bases and the J segment 5 bases; nucleotides outside the gene matches: 3. CDR3 length: 12 amino acids. CDR3 nucleotide sequence: TGTGCCAGCAGACTGGGGGGGGAGACCCAGTACTTC. Amino acids: CASRLGGETQYF.

This clonotype was picked up a small number of times. The chain carries TRBV15 and TRBJ2-1; D is ambiguous. CDR3 length: 14 residues. V shed 0 bases and J shed 6 bases, with 9 bases lying between them. Germline V gene lookup returns CDR1 LNHNV and CDR2 YYDKDF (reference sequence). The CDR3 bases are TGTGCCACCAGCAGAGATCCTGTAAGCAATGAGCAGTTCTTC. Amino acid sequence: CATSRDPVSNEQFF.

V and J are TRBV12-3 or TRBV12-4 and TRBJ1-4, with TRBD1 matching 8 bases. This CDR3 comprises 20 residues. The V gene end was trimmed by 4 bases and the J gene end by 3 bases; junction bases not matched to a gene: 19. CDR3 protein: CASSSDRGQGSGFANEKLFF. DNA for the CDR3: TGTGCCAGCAGTTCGGACCGCGGACAGGGTTCTGGCTTTGCTAATGAAAAACTGTTTTTT.

The DNA of the CDR3 is TGCAGCGTTGAAGTGTCTGGGAACACTGAAGCTTTCTTT. This codes for CSVEVSGNTEAFF. This chain joins TRBV29-1 and TRBJ1-1, with D hard to call. CDR3 length: 13 amino acids. CDR1 and CDR2 from the germline V gene are SQVTM and ANQGSEA. V gave up 1 base and J gave up 1 base, with 7 bases separating them.

The rearrangement joins TRBV12-3 or TRBV12-4 to TRBJ1-5; the D gene is possibly TRBD1 (6 bases). This CDR3 has 15 amino acids. The ends were cut back, 6 bases at V and 7 bases at J, with 19 bases in the middle. CDR3 coding DNA: TGTGCCAGCAGCCAGGGTGGGGGGGGCTTACAGCCCCAGCATTTT. Amino acids: CASSQGGGGLQPQHF.

As for this clonotype: An end of the junction differs from the germline gene, which may be a read error. The chain has TRBV7-9 and TRBJ2-1; D is possibly TRBD2 (6 bases). There are 17 residues in the CDR3. Germline V CDR1 and CDR2: SEHNR, FQNEAQ (reference sequence). In nucleotides, the CDR3 is TGTGCCAGCAGTTTAGTCGGCGGGACCCGCTCCTACAATGAGCAGTTCTTC. Translating gives CASSLVGGTRSYNEQFF.

This clonotype came up a few times. The genes are TRBV29-1 and TRBJ2-7, with D unclear. This CDR3 region has 11 residues. Trimming pared 7 bases from V and 7 bases from J, leaving 14 bases between. Germline CDR1 is SQVTM and CDR2 is ANQGSEA. This CDR3 reads CSAASGDEQYF. The CDR3 DNA reads TGCAGCGCTGCCTCTGGGGATGAGCAGTACTTC.

The chain is built from TRBV6-1 and TRBJ1-2; unclear D gene. Trimming left V 1 base short and J 7 bases short, with 13 bases between. The CDR3 totals 14 residues. Germline lookup yields CDR1 MNHNS and CDR2 SASEGT. The CDR3 DNA reads TGTGCCAGCAGTGAAGAGTGGTACGGGAGTGGCTACACCTTC. Encoded protein: CASSEEWYGSGYTF.

The chain has TRBV5-1 and TRBJ2-5; 8 bases are a match to TRBD1. Trimming cost V 7 bases and J 4 bases; bases outside gene matches: 9. Germline-derived CDR1 and CDR2 are SGHRS and YFSETQ. This CDR3 comprises 14 residues. The CDR3 protein is CASSNRQGRETQYF. The DNA for the CDR3 is TGCGCCAGCTCGAATAGACAGGGGCGAGAGACCCAGTACTTC.

This clonotype has just a few counts. The rearrangement uses TRBV29-1 and TRBJ2-1; perhaps TRBD2 as D (5 bases). The CDR3 has 13 residues. Trimming removed 6 bases from V and 2 bases from J, with 11 bases in between. Germline CDR1 reads SQVTM; CDR2 reads ANQGSEA. The CDR3 loop reads CSVAAVAYNEQFF. The CDR3, as DNA: TGCAGCGTGGCAGCGGTGGCCTACAATGAGCAGTTCTTC.

The V and J genes are TRBV5-1 and TRBJ2-2; perhaps TRBD2 as D (7 bases). The length of the CDR3 is 14 residues. V was shortened by 4 bases and J by 6 bases, with 13 bases between the two germline ends. Germline CDR1 reads SGHRS; CDR2 reads YFSETQ. The CDR3 DNA reads as TGCGCCAGCAGCCGGACTAGGGGGTCCGGGGAGCTGTTTTTT. It yields the protein CASSRTRGSGELFF.

This clonotype has just a few counts. The CDR3 here is CSASRGSNQPQHF. In DNA form, the CDR3 reads TGCAGTGCTAGTAGGGGAAGCAATCAGCCCCAGCATTTT. V and J are TRBV20-1 and TRBJ1-5, with a weak D call TRBD1 (5 bases). Trimming pared 3 bases from V and 1 base from J, leaving 7 bases between. The CDR3 spans 13 residues. Germline assignment: CDR1 DFQATT and CDR2 SNEGSKA (reference sequence).

This clonotype showed up just a few times. The chain's CDR3 is CASTTWAGGEGEKLFF. The CDR3 nucleotides read TGTGCCAGCACTACTTGGGCAGGGGGCGAGGGGGAAAAACTGTTTTTT. The genes are TRBV12-3 or TRBV12-4 and TRBJ1-4; 8 bases map to TRBD1. With 7 bases clipped from V and 8 bases from J, the junction kept 15 bases outside the gene matches. The CDR3 has 16 amino acids.

This clonotype has more than one count but fewer than ten. The CDR3 DNA follows: TGTGCCAGCAGTTTAACAGGCGCCCTGTATGGCTACACCTTC. This translates into CASSLTGALYGYTF. The rearrangement links TRBV28 to TRBJ1-2; tentative D call: TRBD1 (5 bases). The CDR3 sequence is 14 residues long. Germline assignment: CDR1 MDHEN and CDR2 SYDVKM. The V end lost 2 bases, the J end lost 5 bases, and 12 bases lay between the germline ends.

This chain connects TRBV5-6 to TRBJ2-3; TRBD2 agrees at 13 bases. Germline V gene sequence: CDR1 SGHDT, CDR2 YYEEEE. V dropped 3 bases and J dropped 10; count of bases not matched to a gene: 11. The CDR3 extends over 16 amino acids. The CDR3 bases are TGTGCCAGCAGCTACCTGACTAGCGGGAGGTCCCGGGCGCAGTATTTT. Encoded protein: CASSYLTSGRSRAQYF.

DNA for the CDR3: TGTGCCAGCAGCTTAGTGTCTAACAGGGGGCCCCTGGCTTTCTTT. This translates into CASSLVSNRGPLAFF. This rearrangement joins TRBV7-6 to TRBJ1-1; 9 nucleotides agree with TRBD1. V shed 1 base and J 11 bases; nucleotides not matched to a gene: 11. CDR1 and CDR2 (germline): SGHVS, FNYEAQ. The CDR3 length is 15 residues.

This CDR3 reads CSAATGGAGELFF. The CDR3 DNA reads as TGCAGTGCGGCGACAGGGGGGGCCGGGGAGCTGTTTTTT. The chain carries TRBV20-1 and TRBJ2-2; 9 bases line up with TRBD1. J lost 6 bases, V lost 6 bases, and 5 bases had no gene match. The V gene's germline CDR1 is DFQATT and CDR2 SNEGSKA (reference sequence). CDR3 size: 13 residues.

The J gene is TRBJ2-3, the V gene TRBV14, with TRBD1 identical over 9 bases. The CDR3 totals 16 residues. V was pared by 4 bases and J by 0 bases, with 5 bases of the junction left unmatched. Germline V lookup: CDR1 SGHDN, CDR2 FVKESK. This CDR3 is CASSPWTGASTDTQYF. CDR3 DNA sequence: TGTGCCAGCAGCCCCTGGACAGGGGCTAGCACAGATACGCAGTATTTT.

This clonotype was recorded a few times. The rearrangement links TRBV20-1 to TRBJ2-2; D is perhaps TRBD2 (6 bases). The CDR3 spans 15 residues. In germline, CDR1 is DFQATT, CDR2 SNEGSKA (reference sequence). V gave up 3 bases and J gave up 0 bases, with 11 bases separating them. The CDR3 bases are TGCAGTGCTAGCGGGAGAACTCCGAACACCGGGGAGCTGTTTTTT. As protein: CSASGRTPNTGELFF.